The 12 T cell receptor beta chains below come from one sample, sequenced in a study of blood T cell repertoires in COVID-19. Sequencing was performed with immunoSEQ multiplex PCR; in TCRdb, only in-frame clones are kept and a portion is missing. The table records tens of thousands of clones, roughly 89% of them present only once. Sequencing input: peripheral blood. The receptor source for this set is a woman in her 70s with acute or convalescent COVID-19.

This clone was counted only a few times. This sequence joins TRBV5-1 and TRBJ2-1; possible D gene TRBD2, 6 bases. V was pared by 5 bases and J by 7 bases, with 22 bases between. CDR1 SGHRS and CDR2 YFSETQ come from the germline V gene. The CDR3 runs to 16 residues. The CDR3 DNA reads as TGCGCCAGCAGTCCCAGGAGGGAGGTAACGGGTAATGAGCAGTTCTTC. This translates into CASSPRREVTGNEQFF.

V is TRBV25-1 and J is TRBJ2-7; 13 bases map to TRBD2. The CDR3 has 16 residues. Unmatched junction bases numbered 5, after V lost 4 bases and J lost 2 bases. The germline gives CDR1 MGHDK, CDR2 SYGVNS. The CDR3 DNA is TGTGCCAGCAGTGCCACTAGCGGGAGGGATACCTACGAGCAGTACTTC. Residues: CASSATSGRDTYEQYF.

This chain joins TRBV10-1 and TRBJ2-1, with D uncertain. Germline V gene sequence: CDR1 WNHNN, CDR2 SYGVQD (reference sequence). This CDR3 spans 14 amino acids. Trimming took off 3 bases at V and 0 bases at J, with 6 bases between the two ends. CDR3 bases: TGCGCCAGCAGTGATTACAGCTCCTACAATGAGCAGTTCTTC. Its protein product is CASSDYSSYNEQFF.

This clone has a handful of counts. The V gene is TRBV5-5, the J gene TRBJ2-7; 8 bases are shared with TRBD1. CDR1 is SGHKS and CDR2 is YYEKEE in the germline V gene (reference sequence). The V segment lost 4 bases and the J segment 3 bases; nucleotides outside the gene matches: 12. CDR3 length: 16 amino acids. The CDR3 nucleotides are TGTGCCAGCAGCATGCTCAATAGACAGGGGAACTACGAGCAGTACGTC. This sequence encodes CASSMLNRQGNYEQYV.

The CDR3 DNA sequence: TGTGCCTCAGCAAGCCCGACAGTCGGCTCTTCCCAGCATTTT. Translating it yields CASASPTVGSSQHF. The gene calls are TRBV28 and TRBJ1-5; the D gene is possibly TRBD1 (5 bases). The CDR3 covers 14 residues. Trimming pared 11 bases from V and 11 bases from J, leaving 25 bases between. Germline V gives CDR1 MDHEN, CDR2 SYDVKM.

The chain joins TRBV28 to TRBJ1-6; D may be TRBD1 (6 bases). The V and J ends lost 5 bases and 10 bases respectively, with 12 bases between them. Germline CDR1 MDHEN, CDR2 SYDVKM. CDR3 size: 13 residues. The DNA for the CDR3 is TGTGCCAGCAGTGACGACAGGATCTCACCCCTCCACTTT. Amino acids: CASSDDRISPLHF.

V gene TRBV10-3 combines with J gene TRBJ2-1; TRBD2 agrees at 12 bases. CDR3 length: 18 residues. CDR1 and CDR2 from the germline V gene are ENHRY and SYGVKD. V gave up 6 bases and J gave up 0 bases; unmatched junction bases: 9. CDR3 protein: CAIRVTSGGASSYNEQFF. Here the CDR3 DNA reads TGTGCCATCAGGGTGACTAGCGGGGGCGCTAGCTCCTACAATGAGCAGTTCTTC.

This chain links TRBV27 with TRBJ2-2; 9 bases match TRBD1. With 7 bases clipped from V and 4 bases from J, the junction kept 13 bases outside the gene matches. This CDR3 has 17 residues. Germline V gene sequence: CDR1 MNHEY, CDR2 SMNVEV (reference sequence). The CDR3 reads CASKVHAGQGSTGELFF. CDR3 nucleotide sequence: TGTGCCAGCAAGGTTCACGCGGGACAGGGTAGCACCGGGGAGCTGTTTTTT.

This rearrangement joins TRBV25-1 to TRBJ2-3; 8 positions match TRBD2. The CDR3 has 15 amino acids. CDR1 and CDR2 from the germline V gene are MGHDK and SYGVNS. The V gene end was trimmed by 1 base and the J gene end by 1 base; junction bases not matched to a gene: 1. CDR3 in DNA: TGTGCCAGCAGTGAATCGGGGGGGGGCACAGATACGCAGTATTTT. Amino acid sequence: CASSESGGGTDTQYF.

This clone was observed a single time. The chain recombines TRBV23-1 with TRBJ2-7, with 8 nucleotides matching TRBD1. TRBV23-1 is given ORF status, its function remaining uncertain. V lost 3 bases to trimming and J lost 4 bases; unmatched junction nucleotides: 11. The CDR3 has 16 amino acids. CDR3 bases: TGCGCCAGCAGTCAGGTCGACGCGGACAGGGTGTACGAGCAGTACGTC. Translated, it gives CASSQVDADRVYEQYV.

In this sample, this clone turned up once. CDR3 protein: CASSIRTTDTDTQYF. The CDR3 DNA is TGTGCCAGTAGTATAAGGACTACAGACACAGATACGCAGTATTTT. V and J are TRBV19 and TRBJ2-3, with TRBD2 as a possible D gene (6 bases). V lost 2 bases and J 2 bases, leaving 11 bases between the germline ends. From germline, CDR1 is LNHDA and CDR2 SQIVND (reference sequence). The CDR3 covers 15 residues.

The rearrangement joins TRBV7-9 to TRBJ1-1; D possibly corresponds to TRBD1 (5 bases). The germline V gene has CDR1 SEHNR and CDR2 FQNEAQ (reference sequence). The CDR3 has 15 residues. Trimming shortened V by 2 bases and J by 1 base, and 11 bases separated the two germline ends. CDR3 bases: TGTGCCAGCAGCTTAATCGGACAAGCGAACACTGAAGCTTTCTTT. Its protein product is CASSLIGQANTEAFF.